Listed here are 4 T cell receptor beta chains from one sample, sequenced in a study of response to subunit inactivated influenza vaccine. MiXCR, run by TCRdb on the RT-PCR reads, gives a single entry per CDR3 protein. The sample consists of 530,000 or so distinct CDR3 sequences, about 25% of them appearing once. Sequences were derived from CD4+ T cells sorted from PBMCs, sampled approximately 5 days after vaccination. The receptors originated from a man over 45 who received an inactivated influenza vaccine.

This clonotype came up a few times. The V gene is TRBV28, the J gene TRBJ2-3, with D perhaps TRBD2 (5 bases). V was pared by 2 bases and J by 4 bases, with 7 bases between. The germline V gene encodes CDR1 MDHEN and CDR2 SYDVKM. This CDR3 has 13 amino acids. The DNA of the CDR3 is TGTGCCAGCAGTTTAGGAGGCTCAGATACGCAGTATTTT. Amino acid sequence: CASSLGGSDTQYF.

The V and J genes are TRBV14 and TRBJ2-1; 8 nucleotides line up with TRBD2. The CDR3 is 16 amino acids. CDR1 SGHDN and CDR2 FVKESK come from the germline V gene. V gave up 3 bases and J gave up 8 bases; unmatched junction bases: 12. DNA for the CDR3: TGTGCCAGCAGCCATCAACTCCGGGGGGGAGGCGATGAGCAGTTCTTC. Its translation is CASSHQLRGGGDEQFF.

This clonotype has only a few counts. This chain joins TRBV12-3 or TRBV12-4 and TRBJ2-7; D gene unclear. The CDR3 runs 13 residues. V was clipped by 6 bases and J by 7 bases, with 16 bases between them. The CDR3 region is CASRPSSLTEQYF. The CDR3 DNA reads TGTGCCAGCAGGCCCTCCTCCTTGACAGAGCAGTACTTC.

The genes are TRBV4-1 and TRBJ1-5; the D is unclear. This CDR3 is 13 amino acids long. Germline V gene sequence: CDR1 MGHRA, CDR2 YSYEKL. V was shortened by 1 base and J by 3 bases, with 4 bases between the two germline ends. DNA of the CDR3: TGCGCCAGCAGCCAAGGGGTCAATCAGCCCCAGCATTTT. Residues: CASSQGVNQPQHF.